A selection of T cell receptor beta chains follows, all from one sample in a study of blood T cells in healthy people across ages. A single record per CDR3 protein comes from TCRdb applying MiXCR to the 5' RACE reads. Here the sample spans around 2 million distinct CDR3 sequences, about 39% being singletons. Sequenced: blood. The receptor source for this set is a human donor in good health. Both conserved end residues are part of each CDR3. D genes are given only for firm matches. Rows give clone size only sometimes, using once, few, many, or a class for an expanded clone.

J gene: TRBJ2-1; V gene: TRBV5-1; D gene: .; clone size: .; CDR3 DNA: TGCGCCAGCAGCGTCACAGAGAATGAGCAGGTCTTC; CDR3 protein: CASSVTENEQVF
J gene: TRBJ2-1; V gene: TRBV6-2/TRBV6-3; D gene: TRBD2; clone size: .; CDR3 DNA: TGTGCCAGCAGTTACACGGGACTAGCGGACAATGAGCAGTTCTTC; CDR3 protein: CASSYTGLADNEQFF
J gene: TRBJ1-4; V gene: TRBV7-2; D gene: .; clone size: .; CDR3 DNA: TGTGCCAGCAGCTTAGCGTTTCAGGGGTCGGAAAAACTGTTTTTT; CDR3 protein: CASSLAFQGSEKLFF
J gene: TRBJ1-4; V gene: TRBV12-3/TRBV12-4; D gene: .; clone size: .; CDR3 DNA: TGTGCCAGCAGGTTTCAGAGTAATGAAAAACTGTTTTTT; CDR3 protein: CASRFQSNEKLFF
J gene: TRBJ1-2; V gene: TRBV9; D gene: .; clone size: .; CDR3 DNA: TGTGCCAGCAGCGTACCAGGACCTGGTTATGGCTACACCTTC; CDR3 protein: CASSVPGPGYGYTF
J gene: TRBJ2-7; V gene: TRBV4-2; D gene: .; clone size: .; CDR3 DNA: TGTGCCAGCAGCCAAATTACGGAGTCCTACGAGCAGAACTTC; CDR3 protein: CASSQITESYEQNF
J gene: TRBJ1-6; V gene: TRBV6-2/TRBV6-3; D gene: .; clone size: .; CDR3 DNA: TGTGCCAGCAGTTACTCGGGGCCCAATTCACCCCTCCACTTT; CDR3 protein: CASSYSGPNSPLHF
J gene: TRBJ1-5; V gene: TRBV29-1; D gene: .; clone size: few; CDR3 DNA: TGCAGCGTTTGTGACGAGATTAATCAGCCCCAGCATTTT; CDR3 protein: CSVCDEINQPQHF
J gene: TRBJ2-7; V gene: TRBV4-3; D gene: .; clone size: .; CDR3 DNA: TGCGCCAGCAGCCAAGATTTAACAGGGACGGGAAGAGTGGCTGGCGAGCAGTACTTC; CDR3 protein: CASSQDLTGTGRVAGEQYF
J gene: TRBJ1-5; V gene: TRBV29-1; D gene: .; clone size: .; CDR3 DNA: TGCAGCGTTGAGGGGGTTGTGGGTGAGGTAGGAAATCAGCCCCAGCATTTT; CDR3 protein: CSVEGVVGEVGNQPQHF
J gene: TRBJ2-6; V gene: TRBV6-2/TRBV6-3; D gene: .; clone size: .; CDR3 DNA: TGTGCCAGCAGTTCCGTCAGGGAAAGCTCTGGGGCCAACGTCCTGACTTTC; CDR3 protein: CASSSVRESSGANVLTF
J gene: TRBJ1-1; V gene: TRBV5-8; D gene: TRBD1; clone size: .; CDR3 DNA: TGTGCCAGCAGCTTAGCAAACAGGGGGCTAAACACTGAAGCTTTCTTT; CDR3 protein: CASSLANRGLNTEAFF
J gene: TRBJ2-1; V gene: TRBV4-3; D gene: .; clone size: once; CDR3 DNA: TGCGCCAGCAGCCTCGGACCTGGACAGCAGATTTACAATGAGCAGTTCTTC; CDR3 protein: CASSLGPGQQIYNEQFF
J gene: TRBJ2-4; V gene: TRBV5-4; D gene: .; clone size: few; CDR3 DNA: TGTGCCAGCAGCTTGGCGCCCCTTGGCCTCAATGACATTCAGTACTTC; CDR3 protein: CASSLAPLGLNDIQYF
J gene: TRBJ2-1; V gene: TRBV6-4; D gene: .; clone size: .; CDR3 DNA: TGTGCCAGCAGTGAACAACTCCGGAATGAGCAGTTCTTC; CDR3 protein: CASSEQLRNEQFF
J gene: TRBJ1-6; V gene: TRBV7-8; D gene: .; clone size: .; CDR3 DNA: TGTGCCAGCAGCTTAGCAGGGAAGGATTCACCCCTCCACTTT; CDR3 protein: CASSLAGKDSPLHF
J gene: TRBJ2-7; V gene: TRBV7-9; D gene: .; clone size: many; CDR3 DNA: TGTGCCAGCAGCTTAGGGGCCGGGACAAACTTCTACGAGCAGTACTTC; CDR3 protein: CASSLGAGTNFYEQYF
J gene: TRBJ2-3; V gene: TRBV29-1; D gene: .; clone size: few; CDR3 DNA: TGCAGCGTTGTAGGCCATGTACCAGATACGCAGTATTTT; CDR3 protein: CSVVGHVPDTQYF
J gene: TRBJ1-1; V gene: TRBV10-3; D gene: TRBD1; clone size: .; CDR3 DNA: TGTGCCATCAGAACAGGGGAAAACACTGAAGCTTTCTTT; CDR3 protein: CAIRTGENTEAFF
J gene: TRBJ2-1; V gene: TRBV21-1; D gene: .; clone size: .; CDR3 DNA: TGTGCCAGCAGCAACGAGATTAACAATGAGCAGTTCTTC; CDR3 protein: CASSNEINNEQFF
J gene: TRBJ2-7; V gene: TRBV20-1; D gene: TRBD1; clone size: .; CDR3 DNA: TGCAGTGCTAGAGCTACAGGGGGCGGGTACGAGCAGTACTTC; CDR3 protein: CSARATGGGYEQYF
J gene: TRBJ2-1; V gene: TRBV14; D gene: .; clone size: .; CDR3 DNA: TGTGCCAGCAGCTTACAGGTCTGGAATGAGCAGTTCTTC; CDR3 protein: CASSLQVWNEQFF
J gene: TRBJ2-1; V gene: TRBV3-1; D gene: .; clone size: .; CDR3 DNA: TGTGCCAGCAGCCAACCCCACAGGGGAGCGGGCAATGAGCAGTTCTTC; CDR3 protein: CASSQPHRGAGNEQFF